This T cell receptor (beta chain) is from a study of cytomegalovirus exposure and HLA in healthy donors. Assay: immunoSEQ multiplex PCR; the TCRdb copy retains only in-frame clones and omits some. The data contain 200,000 or so clones, over 80% of them singletons. The source material was PBMCs. The sequence was obtained from a woman under 30 in good health and CMV-seronegative.

This chain's CDR3 is CASSGRGARNYGYTF. The CDR3 DNA is TGTGCCAGCAGCGGCCGGGGGGCTAGGAACTATGGCTACACCTTC. V gene TRBV28 combines with J gene TRBJ1-2, with a weak D call TRBD1 (6 bases). Looked up from germline, CDR1 is MDHEN and CDR2 is SYDVKM. V was pared by 6 bases and J by 2 bases, with 16 bases between. There are 15 residues in the CDR3.